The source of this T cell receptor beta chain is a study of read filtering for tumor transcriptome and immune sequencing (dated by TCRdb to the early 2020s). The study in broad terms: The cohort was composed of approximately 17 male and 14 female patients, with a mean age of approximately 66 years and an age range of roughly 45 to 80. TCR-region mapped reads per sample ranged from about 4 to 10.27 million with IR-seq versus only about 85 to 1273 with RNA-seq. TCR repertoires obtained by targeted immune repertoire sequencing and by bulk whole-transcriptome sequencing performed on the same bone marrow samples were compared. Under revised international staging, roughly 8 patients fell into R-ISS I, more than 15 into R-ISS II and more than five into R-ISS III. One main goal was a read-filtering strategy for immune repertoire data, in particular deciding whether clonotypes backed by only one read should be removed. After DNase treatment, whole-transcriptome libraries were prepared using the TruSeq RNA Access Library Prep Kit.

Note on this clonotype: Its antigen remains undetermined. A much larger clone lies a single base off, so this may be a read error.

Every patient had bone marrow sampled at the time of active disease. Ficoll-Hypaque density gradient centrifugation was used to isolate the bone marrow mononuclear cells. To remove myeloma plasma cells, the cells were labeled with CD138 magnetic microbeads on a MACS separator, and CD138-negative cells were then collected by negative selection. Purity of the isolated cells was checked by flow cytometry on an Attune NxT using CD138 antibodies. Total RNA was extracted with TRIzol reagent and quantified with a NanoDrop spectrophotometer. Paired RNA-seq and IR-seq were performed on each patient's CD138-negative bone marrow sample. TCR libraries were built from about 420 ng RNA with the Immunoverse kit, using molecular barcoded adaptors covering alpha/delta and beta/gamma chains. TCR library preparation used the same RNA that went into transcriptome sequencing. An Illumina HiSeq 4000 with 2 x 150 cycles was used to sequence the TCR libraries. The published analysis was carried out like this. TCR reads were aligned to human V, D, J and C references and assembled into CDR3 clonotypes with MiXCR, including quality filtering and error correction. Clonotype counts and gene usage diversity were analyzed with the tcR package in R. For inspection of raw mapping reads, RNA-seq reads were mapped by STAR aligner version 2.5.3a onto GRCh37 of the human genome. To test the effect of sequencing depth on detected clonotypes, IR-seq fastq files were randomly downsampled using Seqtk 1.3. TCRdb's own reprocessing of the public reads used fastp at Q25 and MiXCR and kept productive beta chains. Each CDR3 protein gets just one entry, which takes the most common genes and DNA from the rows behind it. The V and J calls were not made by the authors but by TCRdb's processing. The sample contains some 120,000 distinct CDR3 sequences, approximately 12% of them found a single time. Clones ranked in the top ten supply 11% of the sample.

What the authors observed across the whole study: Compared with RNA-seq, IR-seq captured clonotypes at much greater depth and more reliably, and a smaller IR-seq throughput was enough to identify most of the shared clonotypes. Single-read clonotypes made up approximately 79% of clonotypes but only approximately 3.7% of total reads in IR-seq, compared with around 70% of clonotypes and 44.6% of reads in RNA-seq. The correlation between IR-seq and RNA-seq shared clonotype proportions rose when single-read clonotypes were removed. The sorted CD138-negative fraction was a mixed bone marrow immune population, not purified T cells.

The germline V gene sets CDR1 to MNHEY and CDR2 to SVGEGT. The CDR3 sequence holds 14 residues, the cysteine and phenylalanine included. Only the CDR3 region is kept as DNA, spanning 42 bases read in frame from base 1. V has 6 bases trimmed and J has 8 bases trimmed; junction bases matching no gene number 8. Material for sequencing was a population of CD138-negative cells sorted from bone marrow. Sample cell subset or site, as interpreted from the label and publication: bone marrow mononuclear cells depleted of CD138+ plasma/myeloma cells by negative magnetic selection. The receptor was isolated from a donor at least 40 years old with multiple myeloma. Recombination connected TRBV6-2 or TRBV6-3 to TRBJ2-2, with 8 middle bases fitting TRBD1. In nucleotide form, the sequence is TGTGCCAGCAGCAGCCAGGGGGCGCGAGGGGAGCTGTTTTTT. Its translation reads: CASSSQGARGELFF.